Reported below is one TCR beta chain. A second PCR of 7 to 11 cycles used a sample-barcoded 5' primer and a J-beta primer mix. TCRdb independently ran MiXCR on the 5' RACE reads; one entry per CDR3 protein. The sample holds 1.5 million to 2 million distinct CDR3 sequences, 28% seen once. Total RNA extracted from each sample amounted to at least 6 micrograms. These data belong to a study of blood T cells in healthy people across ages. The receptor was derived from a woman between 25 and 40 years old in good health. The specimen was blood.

CDR3: CASSSYREGNTIYF. The CDR3 DNA is TGTGCCAGCAGCTCGTACAGGGAAGGAAACACCATATATTTT. The chain combines TRBV11-2 with TRBJ1-3, with D maybe TRBD1 (6 bases). Germline lookup yields CDR1 SGHAT and CDR2 FQNNGV. Trimming took off 4 bases at V and 4 bases at J, with 11 bases between the two ends. The CDR3 totals 14 residues.